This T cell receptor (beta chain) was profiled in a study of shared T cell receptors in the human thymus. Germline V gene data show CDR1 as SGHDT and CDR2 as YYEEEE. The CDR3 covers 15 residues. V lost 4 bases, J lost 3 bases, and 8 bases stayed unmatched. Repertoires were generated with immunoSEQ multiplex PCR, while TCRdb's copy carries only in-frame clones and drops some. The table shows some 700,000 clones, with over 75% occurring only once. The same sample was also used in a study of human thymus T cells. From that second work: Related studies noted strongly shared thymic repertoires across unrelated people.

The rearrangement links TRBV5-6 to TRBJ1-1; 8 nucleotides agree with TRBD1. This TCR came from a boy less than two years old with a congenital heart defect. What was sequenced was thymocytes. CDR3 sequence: CASSARTGWDTEAFF. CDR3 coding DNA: TGTGCCAGCAGCGCCCGGACAGGGTGGGACACTGAAGCTTTCTTT.